A selection of T cell receptor beta chains follows, all from one sample in a study of regulatory T cells in long-lasting Graves disease. TCRdb itself ran the multiplex PCR reads through MiXCR, one entry per CDR3 protein. Among about 460,000 distinct CDR3 sequences listed, around a fifth were seen once. Material: peripheral blood mononuclear cells (PBMCs), obtained when the disease was refractory, from a patient treated with antithyroid drugs. Receptors originate from a female donor with Graves disease. Both conserved end residues are part of each CDR3. The order of the fields is V gene, D gene, J gene, clone size, CDR3 DNA, CDR3 protein. The D gene is left open where the match is weak. For some rows the clone size is stated as once, few or many, or as a class when expanded; others skip it.

>TRBV19|.|TRBJ1-2|few
TGTGCCAGTAGTATCCGGTCAGAGAATAACTATGGCTACACCTTC
CASSIRSENNYGYTF
>TRBV2|TRBD1|TRBJ1-5|many
TGTGCCAGCAGCCCGGGACAGCGCAATCAGCCCCAGCATTTT
CASSPGQRNQPQHF
>TRBV5-1|.|TRBJ1-2|many
TGCGCCAGCAGCTTGGAAGGGGCCGGTAGAAAAGGCTACACCTTC
CASSLEGAGRKGYTF
>TRBV6-5|.|TRBJ1-4|few
TGTGCCAGCAGTTCCCCAGGAGAAAAACTGTTTTTT
CASSSPGEKLFF
>TRBV7-2|.|TRBJ1-5|many
TGTGCCAGCAGCGGTGGTTCCAGCAATCAGCCCCAGCATTTT
CASSGGSSNQPQHF
>TRBV20-1|TRBD1|TRBJ2-7|.
TGCAGTGCTACTGACAGGGCCTACGAGCAGTACTTC
CSATDRAYEQYF
>TRBV10-1|.|TRBJ1-5|few
TGCGCCAGCAGTGACACCGAAGGCCAGCCCCAGCATTTT
CASSDTEGQPQHF
>TRBV9|.|TRBJ2-2|many
TGTGCCAGCAGCGTAGGTCGCACCGGGGAGCTGTTTTTT
CASSVGRTGELFF
>TRBV5-6|.|TRBJ1-2|many
TGTGCCAGCAGCCGAGGAGGCAGACATGGCTACACCTTC
CASSRGGRHGYTF
>TRBV3-1|.|TRBJ2-2|.
TGTGCCAGCAGCCCTGTCAACACCGGGGAGCTGTTTTTT
CASSPVNTGELFF
>TRBV10-3|.|TRBJ1-6|.
TGTGCCATCAGTGAGTCGCGGAACACTGGGAATTCACCCCTCCACTTT
CAISESRNTGNSPLHF
>TRBV3-1|TRBD1|TRBJ1-2|.
TGTGCCAGCAGCCCCTTACAGGGGGGCGGCTACACCTTC
CASSPLQGGGYTF
>TRBV6-1|TRBD1|TRBJ2-7|many
TGTGCCAGCAGGTCATCGACAGGGAGTACCTACGAGCAGTACTTC
CASRSSTGSTYEQYF
>TRBV7-3|TRBD2|TRBJ2-5|few
TGTGCCAGCTCTGAAACTAGCGACCGGCAGACCCAGTACTTC
CASSETSDRQTQYF
>TRBV28|.|TRBJ1-5|few
TGTGCCATCCGCAGGGGTCTTAATCAGCCCCAGCATTTT
CAIRRGLNQPQHF
>TRBV9|.|TRBJ2-5|few
TGTGCCAGCAGCGTAGGGGAAGGGCGGGAGACCCAGTACTTC
CASSVGEGRETQYF
>TRBV12-3/TRBV12-4|.|TRBJ1-2|.
TGTGCCAGCTCACCAGTTAACTATGGCTACACCTTC
CASSPVNYGYTF
>TRBV15|.|TRBJ2-6|.
TGTGCCACCAGCAGAGATATCCCCGGTTTCTCTGGGGCCAACGTCCTGACTTTC
CATSRDIPGFSGANVLTF
>TRBV20-1|.|TRBJ1-1|.
TGCAGTGCTAGAGATAACGCCGGGGTAACTGAAGCTTTCTTT
CSARDNAGVTEAFF
>TRBV19|.|TRBJ2-4|.
TGTGCCAGTAGTACGCTAAAAGCCAAAAACATTCAGTACTTC
CASSTLKAKNIQYF
>TRBV14|.|TRBJ2-3|.
TGTGCCAGCAGCCTTTTGCGGGGAACCACAGATACGCAGTATTTT
CASSLLRGTTDTQYF
>TRBV11-3|TRBD2|TRBJ2-5|.
TGTGCCAGCAGCACCGGGACTAGCGGGTACCAAGAGACCCAGTACTTC
CASSTGTSGYQETQYF
>TRBV4-1|TRBD2|TRBJ2-5|few
TGCGCCAGCAGCCAAGATCCCGGGGGGGTTCAAGAGACCCAGTACTTC
CASSQDPGGVQETQYF
>TRBV6-5|.|TRBJ2-1|.
TGTGCCAGCAGTTTAAACCCTTACAATGAGCAGTTCTTC
CASSLNPYNEQFF
>TRBV28|.|TRBJ2-1|many
TGTGCCAGCAAGATGGGGCGCGATGAGCAGTTCTTC
CASKMGRDEQFF
>TRBV7-9|TRBD1|TRBJ1-4|.
TGTGCCAGCAGCGAAGACAGGGGAGCCAATGAAAAACTGTTTTTT
CASSEDRGANEKLFF
>TRBV5-1|.|TRBJ1-3|few
TGCGCCAGCAGCTTGTCACGGGACTCTGGAAACACCATATATTTT
CASSLSRDSGNTIYF
>TRBV6-1|TRBD1|TRBJ1-5|.
TGTGCCAGCAGTGAACCTACCGGGACAGCCAATCAGCCCCAGCATTTT
CASSEPTGTANQPQHF
>TRBV10-2|TRBD2|TRBJ2-5|many
TGCGCCAGCAGTGAGACTAGCGGGCAAGAGACCCAGTACTTC
CASSETSGQETQYF
>TRBV19|TRBD2|TRBJ2-7|few
TGTGCCAGCCAGGACGGGAGGGCCCACGAGCAGTACTTC
CASQDGRAHEQYF
>TRBV5-1|TRBD1|TRBJ2-7|.
TGCGCCAGCAGCTCTGGGGGACAGGATGCATCCTACGAGCAGTACTTC
CASSSGGQDASYEQYF
>TRBV19|.|TRBJ2-6|few
TGTGCCAGTAGTATCAGGTCGGTGGGATACTCTGGGGCCAACGTCCTGACTTTC
CASSIRSVGYSGANVLTF
>TRBV9|.|TRBJ2-3|.
TGTGCCAGCAGCGTAGGAGAGGATACGCAGTATTTT
CASSVGEDTQYF
>TRBV6-9|.|TRBJ1-1|few
TGTGCCAGCAGTTGGGGCCCCGAAGCTTTCTTT
CASSWGPEAFF
>TRBV12-3/TRBV12-4|.|TRBJ1-5|few
TGTGCCAGCAGTTCCGGGGGAACTCAGCCCCAGCATTTT
CASSSGGTQPQHF